Listed here are 20 T cell receptor beta chains from one sample, sequenced in a study of regulatory T cells in long-lasting Graves disease. Arm-PCR of CDR3 regions and iRepertoire HTBI primers were the basis on which TCR beta libraries were built. TCRdb used MiXCR to reprocess the multiplex PCR reads, holding one entry per CDR3 protein. Of some 230,000 distinct CDR3 sequences detected, around 18% appear once; the ten largest clones hold over 20%. As for time point: newly diagnosed GD, antithyroid drugs for less than 3 months. PBMC RNA was the source of the TCR library. This material consisted of peripheral blood mononuclear cells (PBMCs), taken at new diagnosis, from a patient treated with antithyroid drugs. These receptors originate from a female donor with Graves disease.

The gene calls are TRBV5-1 and TRBJ1-4, with unresolved D. V was cut by 5 bases and J by 5 bases, with 13 bases left in between. CDR3 length: 14 residues. CDR1 is SGHRS, CDR2 YFSETQ, per germline. CDR3 residues: CASSSTASNEKLFF. The CDR3 DNA sequence: TGCGCCAGCAGTAGTACAGCATCGAATGAAAAACTGTTTTTT.

This clonotype was picked up a small number of times. This chain uses TRBV6-2 or TRBV6-3 with TRBJ2-3, with D perhaps being TRBD1 or TRBD2 (5 bases each). Trimming stripped 8 bases from V and 0 bases from J, with 15 bases between. The CDR3 runs 15 residues. Germline CDR1 MNHEY, CDR2 SVGEGT. This CDR3 reads CASETGTASTDTQYF. In DNA, the CDR3 is TGTGCCAGCGAGACCGGGACGGCTAGCACAGATACGCAGTATTTT.

The table lists this clonotype with a few counts. The J gene is TRBJ2-2, the V gene TRBV7-3; 9 bases line up with TRBD2. Germline CDR1 reads SGHTA; CDR2 reads FQGTGA. The CDR3 loop spans 18 amino acids. V lost 5 bases, J lost 5 bases, and 15 bases stayed unmatched. CDR3 in amino acids: CASSPRSGGRALTGELFF. The CDR3 bases are TGTGCCAGCAGCCCGCGCTCTGGCGGGAGGGCCCTTACCGGGGAGCTGTTTTTT. Using reference TRBV7-3 and TRBJ2-2 for the parts outside the CDR3, the full variable domain is GAGVSQTPSNKVTEKGKYVELRCDPISGHTALYWYRQSLGQGPEFLIYFQGTGAADDSGLPNDRFFAVRPEGSVSTLKIQRTERGDSAVYLCASSPRSGGRALTGELFFGEGSRLTVL.

This clonotype was seen ten or more times. The chain uses TRBV12-3 or TRBV12-4 and TRBJ1-1, with unresolved D. V shed 7 bases and J shed 0 bases, with 15 bases lying between them. There are 15 residues in the CDR3. This CDR3 is CASTPPGLMNTEAFF. Here the CDR3 DNA reads TGTGCCAGCACCCCCCCCGGGCTAATGAACACTGAAGCTTTCTTT.

With respect to this clonotype: A read error may explain this, as a much larger clone is one base away. The CDR3 is CASSSTSGTGQYF. CDR3 coding DNA: TGTGCCAGCAGTTCGACTAGCGGGACCGGGCAGTACTTC. V gene TRBV12-3 or TRBV12-4 combines with J gene TRBJ2-7; 11 bases line up with TRBD2. CDR3 length: 13 residues. J was trimmed by 9 bases and V by 4 bases; bases with no gene match: 5.

This clonotype was found many times. The rearrangement joins TRBV14 to TRBJ1-4; maybe TRBD1 (5 bases). This CDR3 contains 16 residues. Trimming removed 1 base at V and 8 bases at J, with 17 bases between. Looked up from germline, CDR1 is SGHDN and CDR2 is FVKESK. CDR3 sequence: CASSQAGTAAEEKLFF. The CDR3 DNA reads TGTGCCAGCAGCCAAGCAGGGACCGCCGCAGAGGAAAAACTGTTTTTT. The variable domain in full, with the rest retrieved from reference TRBV14 and TRBJ1-4, is EAGVTQFPSHSVIEKGQTVTLRCDPISGHDNLYWYRRVMGKEIKFLLHFVKESKQDESGMPNNRFLAERTGGTYSTLKVQPAELEDSGVYFCASSQAGTAAEEKLFFGSGTQLSVL.

This clonotype was counted ten times or more. Here the CDR3 reads CSANPGASGRANVLTF. The CDR3 nucleotides are TGCAGTGCGAACCCCGGGGCCTCGGGGAGGGCCAACGTCCTGACTTTC. The gene calls are TRBV20-1 and TRBJ2-6, with D perhaps being TRBD1 or TRBD2 (5 bases each). The germline gives CDR1 DFQATT, CDR2 SNEGSKA (reference sequence). Trimming shortened V by 6 bases and J by 5 bases, and 20 bases separated the two germline ends. The CDR3 runs to 16 residues.

This clonotype was detected ten times or more. The chain recombines TRBV12-3 or TRBV12-4 with TRBJ1-1; a possible D gene is TRBD1 (5 bases). V gave up 5 bases and J gave up 11 bases, with 21 bases separating them. The CDR3 totals 14 residues. In DNA form, the CDR3 reads TGTGCCAGCAGTCCACTGGGACGGACCATAGTGGCTTTCTTT. This translates into CASSPLGRTIVAFF.

This clonotype was counted many times. This chain links TRBV2 with TRBJ1-2; D uncertain. This CDR3 region has 12 residues. Germline V gene lookup returns CDR1 SNHLY and CDR2 FYNNEI. V lost 7 bases and J 1 base, leaving 7 bases between the germline ends. CDR3 DNA: TGTGCCAGCAAAAACAATAACTATGGCTACACCTTC. This encodes CASKNNNYGYTF.

The chain couples TRBV6-2 or TRBV6-3 to TRBJ2-3, with a tentative D call TRBD2 (5 bases). V lost 8 bases to trimming and J lost 6 bases, with 9 bases between them. There are 11 residues in the CDR3. Germline lookup yields CDR1 MNHEY and CDR2 SVGEGT. DNA of the CDR3: TGTGCCAGCGGGAGAACCGATACGCAGTATTTT. The encoded protein is CASGRTDTQYF.

This clonotype was seen only a few times. This could be a read error, since a much larger clone is one nucleotide away. The chain recombines TRBV30 with TRBJ2-7; D is unresolved. Trimming removed 2 bases at V and 4 bases at J, with 6 bases between. Germline CDR1 and CDR2: GTSNPN and SVGIG (reference sequence). CDR3 length equals 11 residues. The CDR3 DNA reads TGTGCCTGGAGTCTGAGGTACGAGCAGTACTTC. Translation: CAWSLRYEQYF.

Ten or more counts support this clonotype. The chain employs TRBV6-1 and TRBJ1-1; D is perhaps TRBD1 (5 bases). V was trimmed by 7 bases and J by 3 bases, leaving 15 bases between them. Germline values: CDR1 MNHNS, CDR2 SASEGT. There are 14 residues in the CDR3. The CDR3 reads CASNPMGGDTEAFF. The CDR3, as DNA: TGTGCCAGCAATCCCATGGGGGGTGACACTGAAGCTTTCTTT.

The chain has TRBV12-3 or TRBV12-4 and TRBJ2-1; possible D gene TRBD2, 5 bases. The CDR3 loop spans 12 amino acids. Between the trimmed V and J ends, which lost 6 bases and 9 bases, there was a span of 12 bases. The CDR3 spells CASRPPGGEQFF. The DNA for the CDR3 is TGTGCCAGCAGACCCCCCGGAGGTGAGCAGTTCTTC.

This clonotype was seen at least ten times. The rearrangement links TRBV12-3 or TRBV12-4 to TRBJ1-4; TRBD1 is a possible D gene (5 bases). The germline V and J ends were trimmed by 6 bases and 4 bases, with 15 bases remaining between them. CDR3 length: 15 residues. The CDR3 DNA follows: TGTGCCAGCAGCCCTCGGGGGACGAGTAATGAAAAACTGTTTTTT. Its translation: CASSPRGTSNEKLFF.

This clonotype has a count of ten or more. The chain employs TRBV7-8 and TRBJ1-2; D unresolved. CDR3 length equals 15 residues. With 1 base removed from V and 0 bases from J, the gap between germline ends came to 9 bases. Germline V gene lookup returns CDR1 SGHVS and CDR2 FQNEAQ. The CDR3 region has the DNA TGTGCCAGCAGCTTAGTTGTGACACCTAACTATGGCTACACCTTC. It translates to CASSLVVTPNYGYTF.

There are many counts of this clonotype. This chain links TRBV5-1 with TRBJ1-1; no definite D call. The length of the CDR3 is 13 residues. Germline CDR1 SGHRS, CDR2 YFSETQ. The V end was cut by 0 bases, the J end by 1 base, with 4 bases between. The CDR3 protein is CASSLDQNTEAFF. DNA for the CDR3: TGCGCCAGCAGCTTGGACCAGAACACTGAAGCTTTCTTT. Looking up the rest from reference TRBV5-1 and TRBJ1-1 gives the full variable domain: KAGVTQTPRYLIKTRGQQVTLSCSPISGHRSVSWYQQTPGQGLQFLFEYFSETQRNKGNFPGRFSGRQFSNSRSEMNVSTLELGDSALYLCASSLDQNTEAFFGQGTRLTVV.

The chain combines TRBV7-9 with TRBJ2-1; D possibly corresponds to TRBD2 (6 bases). This CDR3 region has 18 residues. Per germline, CDR1 SEHNR and CDR2 FQNEAQ (reference sequence). V lost 0 bases, J lost 0 bases, and 15 bases lay in between. The CDR3 protein is CASSLAASATPSYNEQFF. The CDR3 bases are TGTGCCAGCAGCTTAGCGGCTAGCGCTACGCCCTCCTACAATGAGCAGTTCTTC.

This clonotype was seen ten or more times. This chain connects TRBV18 to TRBJ1-1; D is unresolved. The CDR3 extends over 15 amino acids. The germline V gene has CDR1 KGHSH and CDR2 LQKENI. V shed 0 bases and J shed 0 bases, with 8 bases lying between them. The CDR3 nucleotides are TGTGCCAGCTCACCACCGTCCCCGATGAACACTGAAGCTTTCTTT. Encoded protein: CASSPPSPMNTEAFF.

This clonotype appeared many times. The chain links TRBV24-1 to TRBJ2-1; the D gene is possibly TRBD1 (7 bases). There are 18 residues in the CDR3. Germline lookup yields CDR1 KGHDR and CDR2 SFDVKD. V shed 4 bases and J shed 6 bases, with 24 bases lying between them. CDR3 in DNA: TGTGCCACCAGTGACCGAACCAGGGGGGAAAGTCGAAGCAATGAGCAGTTCTTC. Translating it yields CATSDRTRGESRSNEQFF.

A remark on this clonotype: This could be a read error, since a much larger clone is one nucleotide away. The V call is TRBV7-2, the J call TRBJ1-2; D may be TRBD1 (5 bases). The CDR3 runs 14 residues. CDR1 SGHTA and CDR2 FQGNSA come from the germline V gene. V was cut by 3 bases and J by 2 bases, with 10 bases left in between. CDR3 in amino acids: CASSLGGVNYGYTF. The CDR3, as DNA: TGTGCCAGCAGCTTGGGAGGGGTAAACTATGGCTACACCTTC.